This T cell receptor (beta chain) was identified during a study of blood T cell repertoires in COVID-19. About the study: There were acute and convalescent COVID-19 samples, and they came from the United States, Italy and Spain. T cells, B-cell-depleted T cells, or PBMCs supplied cDNA or gDNA.

Data came from immunoSEQ multiplex PCR; TCRdb stores just in-frame clones and leaves some out. This sample has a few hundred thousand clones, with 85% to 90% found just once. The CDR3 sequence is 20 residues long. Trimming took 4 bases from V and 0 from J; bases not matched to a gene: 14. From germline, CDR1 is MGHRA and CDR2 YSYEKL. Sequences were obtained from peripheral blood. The chain is built from TRBV4-1 and TRBJ1-4, with 10 bases fitting TRBD1. This TCR was recovered from a man between 60 and 70 years old with acute or convalescent COVID-19. The CDR3 protein is CASSLLPSGQGYATNEKLFF. DNA for the CDR3: TGCGCCAGCAGCCTCCTCCCCTCGGGACAGGGGTATGCAACTAATGAAAAACTGTTTTTT.